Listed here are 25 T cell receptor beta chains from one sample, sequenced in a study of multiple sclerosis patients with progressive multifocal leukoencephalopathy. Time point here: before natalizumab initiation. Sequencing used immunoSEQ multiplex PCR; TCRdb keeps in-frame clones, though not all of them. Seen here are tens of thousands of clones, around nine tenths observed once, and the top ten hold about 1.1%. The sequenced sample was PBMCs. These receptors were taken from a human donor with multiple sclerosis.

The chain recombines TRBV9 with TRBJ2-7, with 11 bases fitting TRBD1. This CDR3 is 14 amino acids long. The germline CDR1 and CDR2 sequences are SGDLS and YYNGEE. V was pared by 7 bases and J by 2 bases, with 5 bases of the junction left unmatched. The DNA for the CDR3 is TGTGCCAGCTCTCCGGGACAGGGGGCCTACGAGCAGTACTTC. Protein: CASSPGQGAYEQYF. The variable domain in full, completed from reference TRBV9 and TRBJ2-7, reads DSGVTQTPKHLITATGQRVTLRCSPRSGDLSVYWYQQSLDQGLQFLIQYYNGEERAKGNILERFSAQQFPDLHSELNLSSLELGDSALYFCASSPGQGAYEQYFGPGTRLTVT.

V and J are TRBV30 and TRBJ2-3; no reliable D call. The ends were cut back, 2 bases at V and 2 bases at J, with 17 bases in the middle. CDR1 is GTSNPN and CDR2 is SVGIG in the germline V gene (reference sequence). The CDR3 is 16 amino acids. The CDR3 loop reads CAWSKDPVVYTDTQYF. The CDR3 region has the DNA TGTGCCTGGAGTAAGGACCCGGTGGTATACACAGATACGCAGTATTTT.

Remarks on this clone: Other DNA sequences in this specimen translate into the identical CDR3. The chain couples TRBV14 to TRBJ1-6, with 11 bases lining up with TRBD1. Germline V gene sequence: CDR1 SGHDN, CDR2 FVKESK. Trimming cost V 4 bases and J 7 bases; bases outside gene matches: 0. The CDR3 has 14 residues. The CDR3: CASSRDRGNSPLHF. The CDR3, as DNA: TGTGCCAGCAGCCGGGACAGGGGGAATTCACCCCTCCACTTT.

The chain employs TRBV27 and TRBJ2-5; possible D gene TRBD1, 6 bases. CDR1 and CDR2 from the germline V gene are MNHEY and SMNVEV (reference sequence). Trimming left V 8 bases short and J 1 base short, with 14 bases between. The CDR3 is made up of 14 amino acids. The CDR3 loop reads CASARQDPQETQYF. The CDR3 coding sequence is TGTGCCAGCGCAAGACAGGACCCCCAAGAGACCCAGTACTTC.

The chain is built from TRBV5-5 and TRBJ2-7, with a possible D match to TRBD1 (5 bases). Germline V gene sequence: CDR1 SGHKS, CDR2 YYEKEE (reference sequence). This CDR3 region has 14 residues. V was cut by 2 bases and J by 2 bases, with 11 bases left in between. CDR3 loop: CASSFQGPPYEQYF. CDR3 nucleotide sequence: TGTGCCAGCAGCTTTCAGGGTCCGCCCTACGAGCAGTACTTC.

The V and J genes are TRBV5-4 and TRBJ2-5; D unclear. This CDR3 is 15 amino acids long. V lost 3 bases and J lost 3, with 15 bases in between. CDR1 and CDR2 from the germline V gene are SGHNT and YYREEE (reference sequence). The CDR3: CASSSRQAIEETQYF. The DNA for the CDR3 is TGTGCCAGCAGCTCTCGTCAGGCTATAGAAGAGACCCAGTACTTC.

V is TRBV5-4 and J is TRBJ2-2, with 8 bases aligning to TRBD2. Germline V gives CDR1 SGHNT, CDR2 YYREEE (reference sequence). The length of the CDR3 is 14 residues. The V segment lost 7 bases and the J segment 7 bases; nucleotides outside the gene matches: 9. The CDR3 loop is CASRDGGAIGELFF. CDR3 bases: TGTGCCAGCCGGGACGGGGGGGCAATCGGGGAGCTGTTTTTT.

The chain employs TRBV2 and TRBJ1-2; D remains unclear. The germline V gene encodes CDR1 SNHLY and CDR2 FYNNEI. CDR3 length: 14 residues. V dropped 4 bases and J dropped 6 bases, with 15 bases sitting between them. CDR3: CASSAEGLRNGYTF. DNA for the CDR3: TGTGCCAGCAGTGCAGAAGGCTTGCGAAATGGCTACACCTTC.

CDR3 region: CASSLQRIRSYNEQFF. The DNA of the CDR3 is TGTGCCAGCAGCTTACAAAGGATCCGCTCCTACAATGAGCAGTTCTTC. V is TRBV7-3 and J is TRBJ2-1; D gene ambiguous. The CDR3 is 16 amino acids. Germline CDR1 is SGHTA and CDR2 is FQGTGA. V lost 2 bases and J lost 0, with 11 bases in between.

The CDR3 DNA is TGTGCCAGCAGCGGGAGGGGGGGACCACCCTACGAGCAGTACTTC. Encoded protein: CASSGRGGPPYEQYF. The J gene is TRBJ2-7, the V gene TRBV7-2, with D possibly TRBD2 on 7 matching bases. Germline V gene lookup returns CDR1 SGHTA and CDR2 FQGNSA. The CDR3 consists of 15 residues. Trimming took off 5 bases at V and 2 bases at J, with 16 bases between the two ends.

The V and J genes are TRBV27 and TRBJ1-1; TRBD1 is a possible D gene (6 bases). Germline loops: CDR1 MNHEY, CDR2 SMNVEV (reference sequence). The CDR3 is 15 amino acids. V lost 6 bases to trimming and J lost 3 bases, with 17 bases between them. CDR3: CASRRPGHLYTEAFF. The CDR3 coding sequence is TGTGCCAGCAGGCGACCGGGACACCTTTACACTGAAGCTTTCTTT.

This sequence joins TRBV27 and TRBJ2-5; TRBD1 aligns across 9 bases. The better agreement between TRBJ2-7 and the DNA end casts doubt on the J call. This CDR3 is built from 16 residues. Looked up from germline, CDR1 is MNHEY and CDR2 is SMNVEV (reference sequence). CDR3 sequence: CASSLIGTGLIYEQYF. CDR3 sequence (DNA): TGTGCCAGCAGTTTAATAGGGACAGGGCTTATTTACGAGCAGTACTTC.

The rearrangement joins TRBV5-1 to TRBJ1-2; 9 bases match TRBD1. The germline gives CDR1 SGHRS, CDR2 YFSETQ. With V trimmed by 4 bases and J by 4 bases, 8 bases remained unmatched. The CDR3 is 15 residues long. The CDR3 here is CASSRDRASVYGYTF. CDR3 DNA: TGCGCCAGCAGCCGGGACAGGGCTTCTGTCTATGGCTACACCTTC.

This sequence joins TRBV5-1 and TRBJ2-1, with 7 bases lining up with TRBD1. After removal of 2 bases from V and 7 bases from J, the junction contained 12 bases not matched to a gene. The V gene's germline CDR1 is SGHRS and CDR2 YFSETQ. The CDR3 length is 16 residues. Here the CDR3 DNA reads TGCGCCAGCAGCTTCCACAATAGGACAGGAAATAATGAGCAGTTCTTC. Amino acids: CASSFHNRTGNNEQFF.

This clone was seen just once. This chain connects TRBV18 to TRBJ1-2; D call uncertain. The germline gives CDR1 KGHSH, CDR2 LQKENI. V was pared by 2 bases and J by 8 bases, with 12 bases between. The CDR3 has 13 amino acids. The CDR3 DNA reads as TGTGCCAGCTCACCAAATAGCCAGCGGGGCTACACCTTC. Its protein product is CASSPNSQRGYTF.

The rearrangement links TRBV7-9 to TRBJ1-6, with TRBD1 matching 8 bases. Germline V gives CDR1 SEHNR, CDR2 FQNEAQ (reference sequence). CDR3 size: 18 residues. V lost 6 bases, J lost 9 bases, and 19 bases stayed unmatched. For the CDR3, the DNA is TGTGCCAGCAGTTATCTGAAAAGCCCCAGGGGGCCGAGTTCACCCCTCCACTTT. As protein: CASSYLKSPRGPSSPLHF.

The CDR3 loop is CASSLRGGIMETQYF. CDR3 nucleotides: TGTGCCAGCAGCTTACGCGGGGGGATCATGGAGACCCAGTACTTC. This rearrangement joins TRBV7-8 to TRBJ2-5; TRBD2 matches 8 bases. The CDR3 contains 15 residues. CDR1 and CDR2 from the germline V gene are SGHVS and FQNEAQ. The V segment lost 2 bases and the J segment 5 bases; nucleotides outside the gene matches: 7.

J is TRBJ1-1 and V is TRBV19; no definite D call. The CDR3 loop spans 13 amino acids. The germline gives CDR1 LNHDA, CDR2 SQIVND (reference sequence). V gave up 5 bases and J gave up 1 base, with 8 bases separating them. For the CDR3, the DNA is TGTGCCAGTAGTCCCCTAGGGAACACTGAAGCTTTCTTT. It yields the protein CASSPLGNTEAFF.

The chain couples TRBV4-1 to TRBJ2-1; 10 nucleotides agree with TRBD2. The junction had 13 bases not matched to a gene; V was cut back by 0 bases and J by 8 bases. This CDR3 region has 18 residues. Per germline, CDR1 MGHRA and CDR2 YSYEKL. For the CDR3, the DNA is TGCGCCAGCAGCCAAGATTTGGTAGCTAGCGGGGGAGACCATGAGCAGTTCTTC. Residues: CASSQDLVASGGDHEQFF.

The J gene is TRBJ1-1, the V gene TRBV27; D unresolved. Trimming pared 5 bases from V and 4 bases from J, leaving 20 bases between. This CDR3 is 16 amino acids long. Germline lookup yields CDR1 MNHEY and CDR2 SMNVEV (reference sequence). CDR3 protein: CASSPRRGWWITEAFF. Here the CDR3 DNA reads TGTGCCAGCAGTCCCCGACGGGGATGGTGGATCACTGAAGCTTTCTTT.

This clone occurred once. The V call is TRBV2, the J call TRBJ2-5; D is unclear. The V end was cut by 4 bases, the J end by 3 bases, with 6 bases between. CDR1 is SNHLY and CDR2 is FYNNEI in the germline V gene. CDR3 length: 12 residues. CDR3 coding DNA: TGTGCCAGCAGTGTGGTCGAAGAGACCCAGTACTTC. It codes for CASSVVEETQYF.

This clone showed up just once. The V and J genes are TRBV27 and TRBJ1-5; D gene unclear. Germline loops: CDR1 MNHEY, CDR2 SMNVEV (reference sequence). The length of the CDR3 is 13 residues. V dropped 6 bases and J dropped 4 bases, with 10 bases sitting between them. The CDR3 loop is CASSSTTNQPQHF. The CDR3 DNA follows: TGTGCCAGCAGCTCAACTACTAATCAGCCCCAGCATTTT.

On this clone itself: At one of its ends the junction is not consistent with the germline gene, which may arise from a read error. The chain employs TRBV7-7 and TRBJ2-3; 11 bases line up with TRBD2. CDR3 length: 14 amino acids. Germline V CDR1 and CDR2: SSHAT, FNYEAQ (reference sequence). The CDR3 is CASSLSGGADTQYF. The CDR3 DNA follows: TGTGCTAGCAGCCTTAGCGGGGGGGCAGATACGCAGTATTTT. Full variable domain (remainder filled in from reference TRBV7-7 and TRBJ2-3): GAGVSQSPRYKVTKRGQDVTLRCDPISSHATLYWYQQALGQGPEFLTYFNYEAQPDKSGLPSDRFSAERPEGSISTLTIQRTEQRDSAMYRCASSLSGGADTQYFGPGTRLTVL.

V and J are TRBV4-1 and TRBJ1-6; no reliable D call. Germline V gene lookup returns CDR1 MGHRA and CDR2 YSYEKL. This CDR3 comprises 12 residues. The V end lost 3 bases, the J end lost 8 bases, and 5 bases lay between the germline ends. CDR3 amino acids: CASSHRDSPLHF. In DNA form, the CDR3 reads TGCGCCAGCAGCCATCGCGATTCACCCCTCCACTTT.

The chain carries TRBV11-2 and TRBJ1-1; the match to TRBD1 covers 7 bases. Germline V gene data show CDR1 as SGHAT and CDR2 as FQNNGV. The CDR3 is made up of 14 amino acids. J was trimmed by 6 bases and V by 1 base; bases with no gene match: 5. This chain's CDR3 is CASSLVSDRAEAFF. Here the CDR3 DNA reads TGTGCCAGCAGCTTAGTCTCAGACAGGGCTGAAGCTTTCTTT.